The sequence of this T cell receptor beta chain was determined in a study of identical twins. TCRdb passed the 5' RACE reads through MiXCR, listing each CDR3 protein once. The repertoire holds a few hundred thousand distinct CDR3 sequences, with around 15% as singletons. This clonotype appeared a few times. V was pared by 1 base and J by 4 bases, with 9 bases of the junction left unmatched. Germline CDR1 is LGHDT and CDR2 is YNNKEL (reference sequence). CDR3 length: 16 amino acids. The data were also submitted as part of a second study, on yellow fever vaccine responses in identical twins.

This clonotype was sampled from a woman between 18 and 29 years old in good health. The sequenced material came from CD4+ T cells sorted from blood. The chain combines TRBV3-1 with TRBJ2-5; 7 positions agree with TRBD1. The CDR3 sequence: CASSQGQPKGAETQYF. DNA for the CDR3: TGTGCCAGCAGCCAAGGCCAGCCCAAGGGGGCAGAGACCCAGTACTTC.